This T cell receptor beta chain is drawn from a study of blood T cell repertoires in COVID-19. Germline V gene data show CDR1 as SNHLY and CDR2 as FYNNEI. V gave up 8 bases and J gave up 0 bases, with 8 bases separating them. This CDR3 contains 14 residues. Data came from immunoSEQ multiplex PCR; TCRdb stores just in-frame clones and leaves some out. Among just over 45,000 clones listed, around 87% were seen once. The source is a human donor in a cohort sampled during active COVID-19. Sequences were obtained from peripheral blood. This sequence joins TRBV2 and TRBJ2-6; a possible D gene is TRBD2 (5 bases). The CDR3 region is CASLEVSGANVLTF. The CDR3, as DNA: TGTGCCAGCCTGGAGGTCTCTGGGGCCAACGTCCTGACTTTC.